A selection of T cell receptor beta chains follows, all from one sample in a study of T cell changes during pregnancy in multiple sclerosis. Data came from immunoSEQ multiplex PCR; TCRdb stores just in-frame clones and leaves some out. The sample includes around 46,000 clones, 85% to 90% of them seen just once. The specimen comprised CD8+ T cells from peripheral blood mononuclear cells, sampled in the second trimester of pregnancy. These receptors originate from a female donor with multiple sclerosis, enrolled in a pregnancy study. The CDR3 runs from the conserved cysteine through the conserved F or W. The order of the fields is D gene, CDR3 length, clone size, V gene, J gene, CDR3 protein, CDR3 DNA. A D gene is named only where the DNA matches it firmly. Clone size appears in some rows only: once, few, many, or a class for an expanded clone.

TRBD2	15	-	TRBV6-4	TRBJ2-5	CASSESGGARETQYF	TGTGCCAGCAGCGAGAGCGGGGGGGCCCGTGAGACCCAGTACTTC
TRBD1	13	-	TRBV27	TRBJ2-7	CATGQGTTYEQYF	TGTGCCACGGGACAGGGTACAACCTACGAGCAGTACTTC
-	14	-	TRBV6-5	TRBJ2-7	CASSPGLELREQYF	TGTGCCAGCAGTCCGGGACTGGAACTACGGGAGCAGTACTTC
TRBD1	16	-	TRBV7-3	TRBJ2-1	CASSSTPRTGWHEQFF	TGTGCCAGCAGCTCCACTCCCCGGACAGGGTGGCATGAGCAGTTCTTC
TRBD1	16	-	TRBV9	TRBJ1-6	CASSVEGQSYNSPLHF	TGTGCCAGCAGCGTAGAGGGACAGAGTTATAATTCACCCCTCCACTTT
-	14	-	TRBV27	TRBJ2-7	CASSAWTAAYEQYF	TGTGCCAGCAGTGCCTGGACAGCCGCCTACGAGCAGTACTTC
-	16	-	TRBV13	TRBJ2-2	CASSLRGTVVTGELFF	TGTGCCAGCAGCTTAAGAGGTACCGTCGTCACCGGGGAGCTGTTTTTT
-	12	few	TRBV6-6	TRBJ1-2	CASQRGNYGYTF	TGTGCCAGCCAACGGGGGAATTATGGCTACACCTTC
-	13	-	TRBV6-5	TRBJ2-7	CASSGSGSYEQYF	TGTGCCAGCAGTGGGAGCGGCTCCTACGAGCAGTACTTC
TRBD1	13	-	TRBV11-3	TRBJ2-7	CASSPRTGIEQYF	TGTGCCAGCAGCCCCCGGACAGGGATCGAGCAGTACTTC
TRBD1	15	-	TRBV5-1	TRBJ1-2	CASSPQQGGNYGYTF	TGCGCCAGCAGCCCTCAACAAGGGGGCAACTATGGCTACACCTTC
-	13	-	TRBV6-5	TRBJ2-7	CASSPRISYEQYF	TGTGCCAGCAGTCCCAGAATTTCCTACGAGCAGTACTTC
-	18	-	TRBV6-1	TRBJ1-1	CASSGGGGRPRRNTEAFF	TGTGCCAGCAGTGGCGGAGGAGGCCGCCCGAGAAGGAACACTGAAGCTTTCTTT
-	14	-	TRBV27	TRBJ2-1	CASSFITGYNEQFF	TGTGCCAGCAGTTTTATAACAGGCTACAATGAGCAGTTCTTC
-	15	-	TRBV28	TRBJ2-5	CASSFAGGDQETQYF	TGTGCCAGCAGTTTTGCGGGCGGGGACCAAGAGACCCAGTACTTC
-	17	-	TRBV7-9	TRBJ2-1	CASSSTVLVGRSNEQFF	TGTGCCAGCAGCTCGACTGTTCTCGTTGGTAGGTCCAATGAGCAGTTCTTC
TRBD2	17	-	TRBV29-1	TRBJ2-2	CSASGTSGGASTGELFF	TGCAGCGCTTCGGGGACTAGCGGGGGGGCAAGCACCGGGGAGCTGTTTTTT
-	13	-	TRBV5-1	TRBJ1-2	CASSLADSYGYTF	TGCGCCAGCAGCTTAGCGGACAGCTATGGCTACACCTTC
TRBD1	14	-	TRBV7-9	TRBJ2-7	CASSKGTGVGEQYF	TGTGCCAGCAGCAAGGGGACAGGGGTGGGCGAGCAGTACTTC
-	16	-	TRBV28	TRBJ1-2	CASSLTPRALNYGYTF	TGTGCCAGCAGTCTCACCCCCAGGGCACTTAACTATGGCTACACCTTC
-	13	-	TRBV7-9	TRBJ2-1	CATPFPGDHEQFF	TGTGCCACCCCATTCCCAGGGGATCATGAGCAGTTCTTC
TRBD1	17	once	TRBV2	TRBJ1-5	CASGMGQRLDSNQPQHF	TGTGCCAGCGGGATGGGACAGAGACTGGATAGCAATCAGCCCCAGCATTTT
TRBD2	13	-	TRBV4-1	TRBJ2-7	CASSQMRGYEQYF	TGCGCCAGCAGCCAAATGCGGGGGTACGAGCAGTACTTC
-	18	-	TRBV14	TRBJ1-4	CASSQDSWGGLGDEKLFF	TGTGCCAGCAGCCAAGATTCCTGGGGGGGCCTGGGGGATGAAAAACTGTTTTTT
TRBD1	14	-	TRBV6-5	TRBJ2-4	CASSTGGDDNIQYF	TGTGCCAGCAGTACAGGGGGCGATGATAACATTCAGTACTTC
-	16	-	TRBV9	TRBJ1-2	CASSEDPGGLNYGYTF	TGTGCCAGCAGCGAGGACCCCGGGGGGCTCAACTATGGCTACACCTTC
TRBD1	15	few	TRBV12-5	TRBJ2-3	CASGLVVQGADTQYF	TGTGCTAGTGGTTTGGTAGTCCAGGGGGCCGATACGCAGTATTTT
TRBD1	14	once	TRBV19	TRBJ2-7	CASSFTGGVYEQYF	TGTGCCAGTAGTTTCACAGGGGGCGTCTACGAGCAGTACTTC
-	15	-	TRBV28	TRBJ1-1	CASSSDRNMNTEAFF	TGTGCCAGCAGCTCCGACAGGAACATGAACACTGAAGCTTTCTTT
-	14	-	TRBV5-6	TRBJ1-4	CASSLGRSNEKLFF	TGTGCCAGCAGCTTGGGACGGAGTAATGAAAAACTGTTTTTT
-	13	-	TRBV5-6	TRBJ2-7	CASSSVLSYEQYF	TGTGCCAGCAGCTCGGTCCTTTCCTACGAGCAGTACTTC
TRBD2	15	few	TRBV2	TRBJ2-7	CASSEFGRLSYEQYF	TGTGCCAGCAGTGAATTCGGGAGGCTCTCCTACGAGCAGTACTTC
-	13	-	TRBV5-1	TRBJ2-3	CASGGAETDTQYF	TGCGCCAGCGGGGGGGCGGAGACAGATACGCAGTATTTT
TRBD1	14	-	TRBV19	TRBJ2-7	CASSDWTGSDEQYF	TGTGCCAGTAGTGATTGGACAGGATCCGACGAGCAGTACTTC
-	11	once	TRBV20-1	TRBJ1-1	CRARARAEAFF	TGCAGGGCGAGGGCTAGAGCTGAAGCTTTCTTT
TRBD1	15	-	TRBV9	TRBJ1-2	CASSVAGQGAGGYTF	TGTGCCAGTAGCGTAGCGGGACAGGGGGCAGGTGGCTACACCTTC
-	16	-	TRBV10-3	TRBJ1-3	CARPPGGGSSGNTIYF	TGTGCCCGACCCCCTGGTGGGGGGAGCTCTGGAAACACCATATATTTT
-	15	-	TRBV18	TRBJ1-2	CASSPPGQPEDGYTF	TGTGCCAGCTCACCACCAGGACAGCCAGAGGATGGCTACACCTTC
-	13	-	TRBV27	TRBJ2-1	CASSLSGDNEQFF	TGTGCCAGCAGTTTATCAGGGGACAATGAGCAGTTCTTC
-	13	-	TRBV4-1	TRBJ2-7	CASSPNPSYEQYF	TGCGCCAGCAGCCCTAACCCTTCGTACGAGCAGTACTTC
-	15	-	TRBV28	TRBJ1-1	CASSRDMGGNTEAFF	TGTGCCAGCAGCCGGGATATGGGTGGGAACACTGAAGCTTTCTTT
TRBD2	15	-	TRBV9	TRBJ2-5	CASSIAGGPQETQYF	TGTGCCAGCAGCATAGCGGGGGGGCCGCAGGAGACCCAGTACTTC
TRBD2	14	-	TRBV10-3	TRBJ2-5	CAISTSGGWETQYF	TGTGCCATCAGCACTAGCGGGGGGTGGGAGACCCAGTACTTC
-	15	-	TRBV1	TRBJ2-7	CTSRYRTGSSYEQYF	TGCACCAGCAGATATCGTACAGGGAGCTCCTACGAGCAGTACTTC
-	12	-	TRBV10-1	TRBJ1-1	CASSETGFEAFF	TGCGCCAGCAGTGAGACAGGTTTCGAGGCTTTCTTT
-	13	-	TRBV14	TRBJ1-2	CASSQSGEHGYTF	TGTGCCAGCAGCCAGTCAGGGGAGCATGGCTACACCTTC
-	12	-	TRBV29-1	TRBJ1-2	CSVESANYGYTF	TGCAGCGTTGAATCGGCTAACTATGGCTACACCTTC